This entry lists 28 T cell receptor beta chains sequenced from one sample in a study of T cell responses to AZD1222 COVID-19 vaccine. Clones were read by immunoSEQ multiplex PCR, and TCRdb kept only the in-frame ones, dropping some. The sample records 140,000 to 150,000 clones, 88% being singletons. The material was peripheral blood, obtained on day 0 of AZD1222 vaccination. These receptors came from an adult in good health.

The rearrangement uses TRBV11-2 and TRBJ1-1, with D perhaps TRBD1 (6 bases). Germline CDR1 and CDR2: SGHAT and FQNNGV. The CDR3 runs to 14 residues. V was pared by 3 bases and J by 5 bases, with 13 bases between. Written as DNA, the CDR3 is TGTGCCAGCAGCTTTGGCAGGGGTGAGACTGAAGCTTTCTTT. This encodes CASSFGRGETEAFF. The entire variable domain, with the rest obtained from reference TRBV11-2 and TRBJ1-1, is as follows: EAGVAQSPRYKIIEKRQSVAFWCNPISGHATLYWYQQILGQGPKLLIQFQNNGVVDDSQLPKDRFSAERLKGVDSTLKIQPAKLEDSAVYLCASSFGRGETEAFFGQGTRLTVV.

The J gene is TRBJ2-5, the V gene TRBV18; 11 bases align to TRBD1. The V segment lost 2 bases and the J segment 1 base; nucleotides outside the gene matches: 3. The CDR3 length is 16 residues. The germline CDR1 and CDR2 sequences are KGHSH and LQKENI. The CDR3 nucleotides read TGTGCCAGCTCACCATTGGGGACAGGGGGCCAAGAGACCCAGTACTTC. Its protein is CASSPLGTGGQETQYF.

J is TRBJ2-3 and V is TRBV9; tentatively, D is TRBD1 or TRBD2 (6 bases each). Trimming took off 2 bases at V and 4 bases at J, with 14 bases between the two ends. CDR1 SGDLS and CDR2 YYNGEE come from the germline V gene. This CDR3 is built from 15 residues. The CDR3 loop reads CASSVSGGGSDTQYF. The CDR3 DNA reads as TGTGCCAGCAGCGTGAGCGGAGGGGGGTCAGATACGCAGTATTTT.

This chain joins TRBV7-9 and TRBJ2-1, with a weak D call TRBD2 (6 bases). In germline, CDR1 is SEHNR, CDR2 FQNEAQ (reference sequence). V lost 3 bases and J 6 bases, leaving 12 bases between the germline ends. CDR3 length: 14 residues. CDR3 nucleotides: TGTGCCAGCAGCTTCCCGGGGGTCGTCAATGAGCAGTTCTTC. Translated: CASSFPGVVNEQFF.

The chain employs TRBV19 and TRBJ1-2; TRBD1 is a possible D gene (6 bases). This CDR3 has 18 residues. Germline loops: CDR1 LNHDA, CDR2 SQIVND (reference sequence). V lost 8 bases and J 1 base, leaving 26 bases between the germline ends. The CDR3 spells CASRHRAPDRGNNYGYTF. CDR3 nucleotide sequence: TGTGCCAGTCGCCATAGGGCTCCCGATAGGGGGAATAACTATGGCTACACCTTC.

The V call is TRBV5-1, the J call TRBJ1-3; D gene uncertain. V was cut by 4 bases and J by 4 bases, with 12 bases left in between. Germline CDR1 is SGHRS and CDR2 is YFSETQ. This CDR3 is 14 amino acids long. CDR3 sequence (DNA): TGCGCCAGCAGCGGAGGGCCGGGGGGAAACACCATATATTTT. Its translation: CASSGGPGGNTIYF.

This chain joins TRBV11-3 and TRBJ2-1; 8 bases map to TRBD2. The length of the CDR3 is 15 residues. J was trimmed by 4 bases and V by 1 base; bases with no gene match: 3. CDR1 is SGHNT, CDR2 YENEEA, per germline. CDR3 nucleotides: TGTGCCAGCAGCTTAGCGGGGGGGAATTACAATGAGCAGTTCTTC. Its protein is CASSLAGGNYNEQFF.

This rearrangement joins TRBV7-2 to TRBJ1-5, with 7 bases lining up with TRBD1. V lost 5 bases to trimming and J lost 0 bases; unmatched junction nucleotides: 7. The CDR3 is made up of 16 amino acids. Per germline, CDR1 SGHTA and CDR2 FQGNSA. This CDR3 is CASSPRQGSSNQPQHF. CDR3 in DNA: TGTGCCAGCAGCCCAAGACAGGGAAGTAGCAATCAGCCCCAGCATTTT.

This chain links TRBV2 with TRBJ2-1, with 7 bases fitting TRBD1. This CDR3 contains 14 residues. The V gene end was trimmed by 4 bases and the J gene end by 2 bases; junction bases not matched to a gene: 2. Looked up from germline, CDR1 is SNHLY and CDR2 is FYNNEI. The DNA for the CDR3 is TGTGCCAGCAGTGGACAGGGTCCCTACAATGAGCAGTTCTTC. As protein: CASSGQGPYNEQFF.

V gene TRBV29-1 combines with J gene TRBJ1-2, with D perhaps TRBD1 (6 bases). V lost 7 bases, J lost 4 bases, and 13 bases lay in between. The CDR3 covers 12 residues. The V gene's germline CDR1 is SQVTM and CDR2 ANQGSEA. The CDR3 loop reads CSAEGEGYGYTF. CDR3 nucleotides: TGCAGCGCTGAGGGGGAGGGCTATGGCTACACCTTC.

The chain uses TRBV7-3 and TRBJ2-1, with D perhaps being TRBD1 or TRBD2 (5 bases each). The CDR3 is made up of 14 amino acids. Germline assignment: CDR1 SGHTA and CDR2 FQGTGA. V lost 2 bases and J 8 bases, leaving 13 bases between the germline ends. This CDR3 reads CASSLGDHHDEQFF. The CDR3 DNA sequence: TGTGCCAGCAGCTTAGGGGACCACCACGATGAGCAGTTCTTC.

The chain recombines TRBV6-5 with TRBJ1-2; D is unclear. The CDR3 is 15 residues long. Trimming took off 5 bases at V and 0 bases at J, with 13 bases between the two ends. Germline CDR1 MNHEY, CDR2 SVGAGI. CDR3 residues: CASSRAARTNYGYTF. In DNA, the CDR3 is TGTGCCAGCAGTCGGGCCGCCAGGACTAACTATGGCTACACCTTC.

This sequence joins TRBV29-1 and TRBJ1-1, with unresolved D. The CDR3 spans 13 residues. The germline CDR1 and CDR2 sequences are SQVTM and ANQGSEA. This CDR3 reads CSLTEGEYTEAFF. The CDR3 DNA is TGCAGTCTCACGGAGGGAGAGTACACTGAAGCTTTCTTT. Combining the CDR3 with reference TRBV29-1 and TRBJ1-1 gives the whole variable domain SAVISQKPSRDICQRGTSLTIQCQVDSQVTMMFWYRQQPGQSLTLIATANQGSEATYESGFVIDKFPISRPNLTFSTLTVSNMSPEDSSIYLCSLTEGEYTEAFFGQGTRLTVV.

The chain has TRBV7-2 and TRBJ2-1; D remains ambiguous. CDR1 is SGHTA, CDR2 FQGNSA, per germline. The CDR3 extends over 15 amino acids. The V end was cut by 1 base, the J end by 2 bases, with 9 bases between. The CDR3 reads CASSLGSGTYNEQFF. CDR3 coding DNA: TGTGCCAGCAGCTTAGGGTCGGGTACCTACAATGAGCAGTTCTTC.

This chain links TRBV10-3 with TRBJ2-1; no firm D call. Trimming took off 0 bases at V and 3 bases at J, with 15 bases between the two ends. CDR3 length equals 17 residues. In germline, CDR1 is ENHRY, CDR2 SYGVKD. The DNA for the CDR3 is TGTGCCATCAGTGAGTCCTCCCGGGCGACCAACTACAATGAGCAGTTCTTC. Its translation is CAISESSRATNYNEQFF.

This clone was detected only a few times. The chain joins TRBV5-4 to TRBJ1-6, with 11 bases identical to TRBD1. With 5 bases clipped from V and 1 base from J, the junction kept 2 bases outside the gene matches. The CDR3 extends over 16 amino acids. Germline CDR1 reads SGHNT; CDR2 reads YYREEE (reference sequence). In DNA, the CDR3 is TGTGCCAGCAGTTGGGACAGGGGGTCCTATAATTCACCCCTCCACTTT. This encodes CASSWDRGSYNSPLHF.

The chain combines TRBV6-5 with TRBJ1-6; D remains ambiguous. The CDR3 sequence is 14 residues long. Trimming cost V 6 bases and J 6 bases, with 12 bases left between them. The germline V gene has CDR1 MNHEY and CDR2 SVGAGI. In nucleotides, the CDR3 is TGTGCCAGCAGATCGGACTCGTCTAATTCACCCCTCCACTTT. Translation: CASRSDSSNSPLHF.

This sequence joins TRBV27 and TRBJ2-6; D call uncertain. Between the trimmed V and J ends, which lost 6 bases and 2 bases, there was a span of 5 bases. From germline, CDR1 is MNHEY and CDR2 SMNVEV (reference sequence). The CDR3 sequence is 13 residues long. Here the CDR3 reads CASRQTGANVLTF. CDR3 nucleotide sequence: TGTGCCAGCAGACAAACTGGGGCCAACGTCCTGACTTTC.

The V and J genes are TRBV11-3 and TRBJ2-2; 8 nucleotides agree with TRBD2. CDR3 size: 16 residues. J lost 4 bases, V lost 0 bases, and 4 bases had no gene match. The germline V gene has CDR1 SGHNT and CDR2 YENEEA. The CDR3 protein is CASSLDSRGGTGELFF. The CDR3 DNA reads TGTGCCAGCAGCTTAGATAGCCGGGGGGGCACCGGGGAGCTGTTTTTT.

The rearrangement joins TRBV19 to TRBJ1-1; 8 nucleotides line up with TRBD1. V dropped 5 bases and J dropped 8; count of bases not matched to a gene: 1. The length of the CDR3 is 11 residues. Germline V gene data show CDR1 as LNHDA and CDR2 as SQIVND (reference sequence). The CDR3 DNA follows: TGTGCCAGTAGTCACAGGGGGGAAGCTTTCTTT. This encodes CASSHRGEAFF.

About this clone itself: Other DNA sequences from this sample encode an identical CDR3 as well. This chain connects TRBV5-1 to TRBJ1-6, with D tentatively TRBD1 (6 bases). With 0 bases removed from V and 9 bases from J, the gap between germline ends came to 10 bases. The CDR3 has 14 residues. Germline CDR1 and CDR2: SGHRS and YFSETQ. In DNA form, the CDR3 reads TGCGCCAGCAGCTTGGAAGGGGGGCGTTCACCCCTCCACTTT. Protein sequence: CASSLEGGRSPLHF.

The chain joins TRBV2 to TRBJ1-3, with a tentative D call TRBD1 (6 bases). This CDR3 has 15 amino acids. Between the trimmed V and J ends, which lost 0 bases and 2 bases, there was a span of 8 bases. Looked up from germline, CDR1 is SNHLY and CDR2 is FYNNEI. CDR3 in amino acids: CASSEARTAGNTIYF. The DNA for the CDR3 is TGTGCCAGCAGTGAAGCGCGGACAGCTGGAAACACCATATATTTT.

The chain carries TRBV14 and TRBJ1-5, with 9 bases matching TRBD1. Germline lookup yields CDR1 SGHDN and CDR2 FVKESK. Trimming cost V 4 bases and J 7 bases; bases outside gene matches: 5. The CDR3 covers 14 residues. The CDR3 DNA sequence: TGTGCCAGCAGCCCAGCCGGGACAGGGCAGCCCCAGCATTTT. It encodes CASSPAGTGQPQHF.

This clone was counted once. The CDR3 region is CASSLEPGGGDGNQPQHF. The DNA of the CDR3 is TGCGCCAGCAGCTTGGAGCCAGGAGGGGGTGACGGCAATCAGCCCCAGCATTTT. V usage is TRBV5-1 and J usage is TRBJ1-5, with D possibly being TRBD1 (6 bases). CDR1 SGHRS and CDR2 YFSETQ come from the germline V gene. CDR3 length equals 18 residues. The V end was cut by 0 bases, the J end by 2 bases, with 18 bases between.

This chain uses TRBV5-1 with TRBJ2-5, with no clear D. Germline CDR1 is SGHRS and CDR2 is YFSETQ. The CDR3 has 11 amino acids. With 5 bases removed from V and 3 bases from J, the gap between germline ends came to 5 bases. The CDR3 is CASREEETQYF. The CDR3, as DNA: TGCGCCAGCAGGGAAGAAGAGACCCAGTACTTC.

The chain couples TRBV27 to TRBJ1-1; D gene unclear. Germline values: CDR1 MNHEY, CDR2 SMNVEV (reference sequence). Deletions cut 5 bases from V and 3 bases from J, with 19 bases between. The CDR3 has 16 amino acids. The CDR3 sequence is CASSLYPERPDTEAFF. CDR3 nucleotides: TGTGCCAGCAGTCTTTACCCTGAGAGACCGGACACTGAAGCTTTCTTT.

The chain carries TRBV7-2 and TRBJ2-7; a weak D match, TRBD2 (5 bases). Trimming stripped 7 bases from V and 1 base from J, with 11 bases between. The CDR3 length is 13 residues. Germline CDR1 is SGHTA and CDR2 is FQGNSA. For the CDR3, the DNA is TGTGCCAGCACCACCCGGGGTTCCTACGAGCAGTACTTC. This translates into CASTTRGSYEQYF.

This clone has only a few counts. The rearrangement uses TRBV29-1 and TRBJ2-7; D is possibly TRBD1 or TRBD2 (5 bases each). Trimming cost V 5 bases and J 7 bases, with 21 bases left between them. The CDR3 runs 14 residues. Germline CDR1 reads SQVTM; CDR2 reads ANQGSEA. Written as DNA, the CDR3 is TGCAGCGTTAAGAAGGGGACGGGGCCCTCGGAGCAGTACTTC. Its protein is CSVKKGTGPSEQYF.